One and the same sample provided the 16 T cell receptor beta chains below, sequenced in a study of T-cell reconstitution after alpha-beta-depleted transplantation in children. Researchers prepared the TCRbeta library using unique molecular identifiers, the study reports. TCRdb re-derived calls from the PCR reads in MiXCR, one entry per CDR3 protein. The sample lists 450,000 to 600,000 distinct CDR3 sequences; approximately 10% were seen once. This sample comprised PBMCs, obtained before TCRalphabeta/CD19-depleted stem cell transplant. The source of these receptors is a child aged 2 to 15 with inherited bone marrow failure, due to receive a stem cell transplant.

The chain links TRBV20-1 to TRBJ2-7; D may be TRBD1 (5 bases). Germline lookup yields CDR1 DFQATT and CDR2 SNEGSKA (reference sequence). This CDR3 spans 13 amino acids. Trimming shortened V by 3 bases and J by 1 base, and 10 bases separated the two germline ends. The CDR3 DNA follows: TGCAGTGCTAGTGGGGCGCTTTCCTACGAGCAGTACTTC. Protein: CSASGALSYEQYF.

This clonotype was picked up many times. This chain connects TRBV27 to TRBJ2-7; possibly TRBD2 for D (6 bases). The germline V gene has CDR1 MNHEY and CDR2 SMNVEV (reference sequence). CDR3 length: 16 residues. V was shortened by 7 bases and J by 2 bases, with 21 bases between the two germline ends. Here the CDR3 reads CASTGTTGVRAYEQYF. In nucleotides, the CDR3 is TGTGCCAGCACCGGAACGACGGGGGTGAGGGCCTACGAGCAGTACTTC.

This clonotype was picked up many times. The DNA of the CDR3 is TGTGCCAGCAGCTTTTTGCAACTCGGATCACCCCTCCACTTT. The encoded protein is CASSFLQLGSPLHF. The chain links TRBV7-9 to TRBJ1-6, with D hard to call. CDR3 length equals 14 residues. Germline lookup yields CDR1 SEHNR and CDR2 FQNEAQ (reference sequence). The V gene lost 3 bases and the J gene lost 10 bases, with 13 bases spanning the gap.

As regards this clonotype: Just one base apart from a much larger clone, this may be a read error. CDR3 amino acids: CSVEGRNHGYTF. The DNA of the CDR3 is TGCAGCGTTGAGGGTCGTAACCATGGCTACACCTTC. V and J are TRBV29-1 and TRBJ1-2; D gene uncertain. CDR1 and CDR2 (germline): SQVTM, ANQGSEA. The CDR3 length is 12 residues.

Of note for this clonotype: A read error may be the cause here, since a much bigger clone is one base away. The chain joins TRBV29-1 to TRBJ2-7, with D tentatively TRBD2 (5 bases). The V gene's germline CDR1 is SQVTM and CDR2 ANQGSEA. This CDR3 spans 13 amino acids. V was pared by 6 bases and J by 5 bases, with 17 bases between. The CDR3 bases are TGCAGCGTATCGACCGGGATAGGGAACGAGCAGTACTTC. It codes for CSVSTGIGNEQYF.

This clonotype was counted many times. The chain joins TRBV10-3 to TRBJ1-5; TRBD1 matches at 12 bases. The V segment lost 6 bases and the J segment 4 bases; nucleotides outside the gene matches: 10. Germline loops: CDR1 ENHRY, CDR2 SYGVKD. The CDR3 runs to 17 residues. The CDR3 protein is CAISSTPGQGANQPQHF. For the CDR3, the DNA is TGTGCCATCAGCTCAACCCCGGGACAGGGGGCGAATCAGCCCCAGCATTTT.

In its sample, this clonotype was seen many times. This rearrangement joins TRBV20-1 to TRBJ2-5; D not certain. V was clipped by 1 base and J by 5 bases, with 14 bases between them. This CDR3 spans 14 amino acids. Germline V gives CDR1 DFQATT, CDR2 SNEGSKA (reference sequence). The DNA of the CDR3 is TGCAGTGCTAGAGTAGACGGATTTCAGGAGACCCAGTACTTC. Translated: CSARVDGFQETQYF.

As regards this clonotype: With a much larger clone just one base away, this may be a read error. The CDR3 DNA follows: TGCAGCGTACTAGCGGGGAGGAACACTGAAGCTTTCTTT. It yields the protein CSVLAGRNTEAFF. The rearrangement uses TRBV29-1 and TRBJ1-1; D unresolved. This CDR3 is built from 13 residues. The germline V gene has CDR1 SQVTM and CDR2 ANQGSEA. V shed 6 bases and J shed 1 base, with 12 bases lying between them.

This clonotype was counted only a few times. The chain joins TRBV5-1 to TRBJ1-1; no definite D call. Germline CDR1 is SGHRS and CDR2 is YFSETQ. V was clipped by 4 bases and J by 0 bases, with 10 bases between them. This CDR3 has 14 amino acids. The CDR3 sequence: CASSVLTVNTEAFF. The CDR3 nucleotides are TGCGCCAGCAGCGTCCTGACTGTGAACACTGAAGCTTTCTTT.

This clonotype has ten or more counts. The junction shows a germline mismatch at one end, possibly a read error. The J gene is TRBJ2-1, the V gene TRBV5-1; the match to TRBD2 covers 8 bases. The germline gives CDR1 SGHRS, CDR2 YFSETQ. The CDR3 consists of 15 residues. CDR3 nucleotides: TGCGCGAGCACTCCGGGAGGGTCGGGGTACAATGAGCAGTTCTTC. Its translation is CASTPGGSGYNEQFF. Full variable domain (rest looked up from reference TRBV5-1 and TRBJ2-1): KAGVTQTPRYLIKTRGQQVTLSCSPISGHRSVSWYQQTPGQGLQFLFEYFSETQRNKGNFPGRFSGRQFSNSRSEMNVSTLELGDSALYLCASTPGGSGYNEQFFGPGTRLTVL.

This clonotype was recorded many times. This sequence joins TRBV2 and TRBJ1-5; D might be TRBD1 (5 bases). This CDR3 contains 14 residues. Germline V lookup: CDR1 SNHLY, CDR2 FYNNEI. The V and J ends lost 4 bases and 0 bases respectively, with 7 bases between them. The CDR3 spells CASSGGYSNQPQHF. The CDR3 DNA sequence: TGTGCCAGCAGTGGGGGGTATAGCAATCAGCCCCAGCATTTT.

This clonotype occurred a few times. The chain links TRBV12-3 or TRBV12-4 to TRBJ2-7, with 11 bases that match TRBD2. After removal of 5 bases from V and 2 bases from J, the junction contained 5 bases not matched to a gene. The CDR3 consists of 15 residues. The CDR3 protein is CASSPVAGGPYEQYF. The CDR3 DNA sequence: TGTGCCAGCAGTCCAGTAGCGGGGGGGCCCTACGAGCAGTACTTC.

V and J are TRBV3-1 and TRBJ2-3, with 10 bases lining up with TRBD2. Trimming cost V 1 base and J 4 bases; bases outside gene matches: 11. Germline V gene sequence: CDR1 LGHDT, CDR2 YNNKEL (reference sequence). This CDR3 is built from 18 residues. The CDR3 nucleotides read TGTGCCAGCAGCCAAGGGAGCGGGAGGGCCGCCGGTGCAGATACGCAGTATTTT. Amino acid sequence: CASSQGSGRAAGADTQYF.

Many counts were recorded for this clonotype. The chain is built from TRBV7-2 and TRBJ2-1, with 7 bases identical to TRBD2. The CDR3 loop spans 15 amino acids. The germline gives CDR1 SGHTA, CDR2 FQGNSA. The J segment lost 6 bases and the V segment lost 8 bases, leaving 13 bases of the junction unmatched. The chain's CDR3 is CASSKAWGGFNEQFF. Written as DNA, the CDR3 is TGTGCCAGCTCGAAAGCCTGGGGGGGGTTCAATGAGCAGTTCTTC.

The rearrangement uses TRBV3-1 and TRBJ1-3; possibly TRBD1 for D (5 bases). The germline V and J ends were trimmed by 1 base and 0 bases, with 10 bases remaining between them. This CDR3 is built from 16 residues. Germline V gives CDR1 LGHDT, CDR2 YNNKEL (reference sequence). DNA of the CDR3: TGTGCCAGCAGCCAAGGAGACAGCCACTCTGGAAACACCATATATTTT. It codes for CASSQGDSHSGNTIYF. Full variable domain (outside the CDR3, taken from reference TRBV3-1 and TRBJ1-3): DTAVSQTPKYLVTQMGNDKSIKCEQNLGHDTMYWYKQDSKKFLKIMFSYNNKELIINETVPNRFSPKSPDKAHLNLHINSLELGDSAVYFCASSQGDSHSGNTIYFGEGSWLTVV.

This clonotype appeared a few times. The DNA for the CDR3 is TGTGCCAGCAGCAGATATGGGGGGACGGTAACCAATGAGCAGTTCTTC. The encoded protein is CASSRYGGTVTNEQFF. The chain links TRBV25-1 to TRBJ2-1; perhaps TRBD2 as D (6 bases). Germline V gene lookup returns CDR1 MGHDK and CDR2 SYGVNS. The CDR3 is made up of 16 amino acids. V was clipped by 6 bases and J by 6 bases, with 21 bases between them.